Each of the 12 T cell receptor beta chains below was sequenced from the same sample in a study of blood T cell repertoires in COVID-19. Method: immunoSEQ multiplex PCR; TCRdb's copy keeps in-frame clones and lacks some. The sample lists roughly 330,000 clones; 70% to 90% were seen once. Sequenced input: PBMCs or T cells enriched from blood (not recorded which). Receptors were obtained from a woman younger than 45 who had recovered from COVID-19.

The V and J genes are TRBV7-9 and TRBJ2-7; TRBD2 matches at 14 bases. Looked up from germline, CDR1 is SEHNR and CDR2 is FQNEAQ (reference sequence). V lost 3 bases, J lost 0 bases, and 7 bases stayed unmatched. This CDR3 is 18 amino acids long. Written as DNA, the CDR3 is TGTGCCAGCAGCTTTATTATGGGACTAGCGGGGGCCTCCTACGAGCAGTACTTC. Amino acid sequence: CASSFIMGLAGASYEQYF.

The chain has TRBV15 and TRBJ2-5, with a tentative D call TRBD2 (6 bases). This CDR3 comprises 17 residues. Germline lookup yields CDR1 LNHNV and CDR2 YYDKDF (reference sequence). Trimming removed 1 base from V and 2 bases from J, with 17 bases in between. The CDR3 here is CATSRGRNGGEQETQYF. The CDR3 DNA is TGTGCCACCAGCAGAGGTCGGAACGGGGGAGAGCAAGAGACCCAGTACTTC.

V is TRBV6-5 and J is TRBJ2-7; tentatively, D is TRBD2 (6 bases). The germline V and J ends were trimmed by 10 bases and 4 bases, with 23 bases remaining between them. The CDR3 covers 15 residues. Germline V gene sequence: CDR1 MNHEY, CDR2 SVGAGI. The CDR3 loop is CATKNGLPSTYEQYF. The CDR3 DNA sequence: TGTGCCACCAAGAATGGACTACCGAGTACTTACGAGCAGTACTTC.

This CDR3 is CASSERKGRAPEAPLHF. The CDR3 nucleotides are TGTGCCAGCAGTGAAAGGAAGGGTCGCGCTCCGGAGGCACCCCTCCACTTT. This chain uses TRBV2 with TRBJ1-6; D gene ambiguous. This CDR3 comprises 17 residues. The ends were cut back, 2 bases at V and 11 bases at J, with 22 bases in the middle. Germline lookup yields CDR1 SNHLY and CDR2 FYNNEI.

This clone was counted a single time. The rearrangement links TRBV6-6 to TRBJ1-2; D may be TRBD1 (6 bases). This CDR3 region has 15 residues. Germline V gene lookup returns CDR1 MNHNY and CDR2 SVGAGI (reference sequence). The V gene lost 4 bases and the J gene lost 0 bases, with 12 bases spanning the gap. This chain's CDR3 is CASSFGQFSNYGYTF. The CDR3 coding sequence is TGTGCCAGCAGTTTTGGACAGTTTTCTAACTATGGCTACACCTTC.

The V call is TRBV28, the J call TRBJ2-7; D possibly corresponds to TRBD1 (5 bases). This CDR3 has 15 amino acids. V was pared by 5 bases and J by 2 bases, with 16 bases between. Germline-derived CDR1 and CDR2 are MDHEN and SYDVKM. The CDR3 sequence is CASSETGRAPYEQYF. The CDR3 DNA is TGTGCCAGCAGTGAAACAGGCCGCGCTCCCTACGAGCAGTACTTC.

This chain links TRBV5-1 with TRBJ1-3, with D uncertain. This CDR3 has 13 residues. Per germline, CDR1 SGHRS and CDR2 YFSETQ. Trimming removed 1 base from V and 8 bases from J, with 10 bases in between. This CDR3 is CASSLPGVDTIYF. The CDR3 DNA is TGCGCCAGCAGCTTGCCCGGGGTTGACACCATATATTTT. Based on the CDR3 plus reference TRBV5-1 and TRBJ1-3, the full variable domain is KAGVTQTPRYLIKTRGQQVTLSCSPISGHRSVSWYQQTPGQGLQFLFEYFSETQRNKGNFPGRFSGRQFSNSRSEMNVSTLELGDSALYLCASSLPGVDTIYFGEGSWLTVV.

The chain is built from TRBV5-8 and TRBJ1-5; D unclear. Germline V gene lookup returns CDR1 SGHTS and CDR2 YDEGEE. The CDR3 consists of 15 residues. Trimming pared 3 bases from V and 1 base from J, leaving 11 bases between. This CDR3 reads CASSSGLLSNQPQHF. Written as DNA, the CDR3 is TGTGCCAGCAGCTCGGGATTGCTAAGCAATCAGCCCCAGCATTTT.

This clone was counted only a few times. This sequence joins TRBV2 and TRBJ1-4; TRBD1 aligns across 7 bases. CDR3 length: 14 residues. The V gene's germline CDR1 is SNHLY and CDR2 FYNNEI. The V segment lost 3 bases and the J segment 7 bases; nucleotides outside the gene matches: 5. CDR3 DNA sequence: TGTGCCAGCAGTGAGGGCAGGGGGAGTGAAAAACTGTTTTTT. Its translation: CASSEGRGSEKLFF.

The V gene is TRBV11-2, the J gene TRBJ1-3; the D is unclear. Trimming took off 3 bases at V and 0 bases at J, with 6 bases between the two ends. CDR1 SGHAT and CDR2 FQNNGV come from the germline V gene. The length of the CDR3 is 14 residues. The CDR3 here is CASSLAGSGNTIYF. DNA for the CDR3: TGTGCCAGCAGCTTGGCGGGCTCTGGAAACACCATATATTTT.

The rearrangement links TRBV18 to TRBJ2-3, with D perhaps TRBD2 (5 bases). The ends were cut back, 3 bases at V and 1 base at J, with 5 bases in the middle. CDR3 length equals 13 residues. Germline CDR1 is KGHSH and CDR2 is LQKENI. CDR3 residues: CASSPGGTDTQYF. CDR3 nucleotide sequence: TGTGCCAGCTCACCGGGAGGCACAGATACGCAGTATTTT.

The gene calls are TRBV25-1 and TRBJ1-2, with 10 nucleotides matching TRBD1. With 3 bases clipped from V and 6 bases from J, the junction kept 10 bases outside the gene matches. The CDR3 loop spans 16 amino acids. The germline CDR1 and CDR2 sequences are MGHDK and SYGVNS. The CDR3 loop is CASSEHDRGRFDGYTF. In nucleotides, the CDR3 is TGTGCCAGCAGTGAGCACGACAGGGGGCGCTTCGATGGCTACACCTTC.